A single sample gave rise to the 18 T cell receptor beta chains below, sequenced in a study of blood T cell repertoires in COVID-19. Generated by immunoSEQ multiplex PCR, the TCRdb table keeps only in-frame clones and is missing some. The sample lists 200,000 or so clones, around 92% occurring once. The specimen was PBMCs or T cells enriched from blood (not recorded which). Receptors were obtained from a woman aged 18-29 years who had recovered from COVID-19.

The gene calls are TRBV7-3 and TRBJ1-3; D remains ambiguous. Germline V gene data show CDR1 as SGHTA and CDR2 as FQGTGA. V lost 4 bases, J lost 0 bases, and 4 bases lay in between. CDR3 length equals 13 residues. As DNA, the CDR3 is TGTGCCAGCAGCTCCAACTCTGGAAACACCATATATTTT. It encodes CASSSNSGNTIYF.

The chain carries TRBV5-1 and TRBJ1-2; TRBD1 might be the D (5 bases). The germline V gene has CDR1 SGHRS and CDR2 YFSETQ. The CDR3 length is 12 residues. The V gene lost 3 bases and the J gene lost 4 bases, with 7 bases spanning the gap. CDR3 sequence reads: CASSSGGYGYTF. The CDR3 DNA follows: TGCGCCAGCAGCTCGGGGGGCTATGGCTACACCTTC.

This chain joins TRBV12-3 or TRBV12-4 and TRBJ1-2; no clear D. Trimming stripped 3 bases from V and 7 bases from J, with 12 bases between. There are 13 residues in the CDR3. The CDR3 protein is CASSFTRASGYTF. The CDR3 DNA is TGTGCCAGCAGTTTTACGAGGGCTTCTGGCTACACCTTC.

The rearrangement links TRBV7-9 to TRBJ1-5; 9 nucleotides agree with TRBD1. Germline CDR1 SEHNR, CDR2 FQNEAQ (reference sequence). The CDR3 spans 16 residues. V was clipped by 4 bases and J by 3 bases; unmatched bases: 7. CDR3 DNA sequence: TGTGCCAGCAGCTCCGGGACAGGGACGTCCAATCAGCCCCAGCATTTT. Its translation is CASSSGTGTSNQPQHF.

This chain connects TRBV28 to TRBJ2-3; weak D call: TRBD2 (5 bases). V was clipped by 3 bases and J by 2 bases, with 12 bases between them. The CDR3 consists of 15 residues. The germline V gene encodes CDR1 MDHEN and CDR2 SYDVKM. This CDR3 reads CASSFRRELTDTQYF. In nucleotides, the CDR3 is TGTGCCAGCAGTTTTAGACGGGAACTCACAGATACGCAGTATTTT.

This clone was seen just once. The V gene is TRBV13, the J gene TRBJ1-1; the match to TRBD1 covers 9 bases. CDR3 length equals 18 residues. V lost 5 bases and J lost 0; bases outside the gene matches: 13. Looked up from germline, CDR1 is PRHDT and CDR2 is FYEKMQ (reference sequence). This CDR3 is CASSRPRTGALMNTEAFF. CDR3 nucleotide sequence: TGTGCCAGCAGCCGTCCCCGGACAGGGGCGCTTATGAACACTGAAGCTTTCTTT.

The chain carries TRBV5-1 and TRBJ2-1; D possibly corresponds to TRBD2 (5 bases). V lost 4 bases and J 5 bases, leaving 10 bases between the germline ends. CDR1 and CDR2 (germline): SGHRS, YFSETQ. The CDR3 is 13 amino acids. CDR3 in amino acids: CASSLGRDNEQFF. CDR3 in DNA: TGCGCCAGCAGCCTGGGGAGAGACAATGAGCAGTTCTTC.

This clone was found once. The DNA of the CDR3 is TGTGCCAGCAGCGTAGGAGGCGGGGGGGCCACAGATACGCAGTATTTT. It is translated as CASSVGGGGATDTQYF. The chain combines TRBV9 with TRBJ2-3, with 9 bases aligning to TRBD2. Germline CDR1 and CDR2: SGDLS and YYNGEE. The V segment lost 0 bases and the J segment 2 bases; nucleotides outside the gene matches: 4. There are 16 residues in the CDR3.

A few counts support this clone. V usage is TRBV7-7 and J usage is TRBJ2-5; 8 bases are shared with TRBD2. Germline CDR1 and CDR2: SSHAT and FNYEAQ (reference sequence). V shed 3 bases, J shed 3 bases, and the junction held 6 bases outside the gene matches. CDR3 size: 15 residues. In DNA, the CDR3 is TGTGCCAGCAGCTTCGGGGGGGGGAGTAAAGAGACCCAGTACTTC. Its translation: CASSFGGGSKETQYF.

J is TRBJ2-2 and V is TRBV5-6, with a possible D match to TRBD2 (5 bases). This CDR3 has 15 amino acids. Trimming removed 2 bases at V and 5 bases at J, with 13 bases between. The V gene's germline CDR1 is SGHDT and CDR2 YYEEEE. This CDR3 is CASSFWGTGTGELFF. The CDR3 DNA reads TGTGCCAGCAGCTTCTGGGGAACGGGGACCGGGGAGCTGTTTTTT.

The chain recombines TRBV27 with TRBJ2-3; D perhaps matches TRBD2 (5 bases). Germline CDR1 MNHEY, CDR2 SMNVEV (reference sequence). The CDR3 runs to 14 residues. V was shortened by 4 bases and J by 3 bases, with 11 bases between the two germline ends. The CDR3 DNA follows: TGTGCCAGCAGTTGGAGGTTGCGTACAGATACGCAGTATTTT. It yields the protein CASSWRLRTDTQYF.

The rearrangement uses TRBV7-9 and TRBJ2-2; perhaps TRBD1 as D (6 bases). The germline V gene encodes CDR1 SEHNR and CDR2 FQNEAQ (reference sequence). Trimming left V 4 bases short and J 5 bases short, with 20 bases between. CDR3 length: 17 residues. CDR3 DNA: TGTGCCAGCAGCTCAGGAGGCGGTGAGGGGGAGACCGGGGAGCTGTTTTTT. Translation gives CASSSGGGEGETGELFF.

This chain joins TRBV11-2 and TRBJ1-2; 8 nucleotides align to TRBD1. The germline gives CDR1 SGHAT, CDR2 FQNNGV. CDR3 length equals 14 residues. Trimming cost V 4 bases and J 6 bases; bases outside gene matches: 7. CDR3 protein: CASSSDRAFHGYTF. For the CDR3, the DNA is TGTGCCAGCAGCTCGGACAGGGCTTTTCATGGCTACACCTTC.

The chain has TRBV30 and TRBJ2-3; no definite D call. CDR1 and CDR2 (germline): GTSNPN, SVGIG (reference sequence). The CDR3 has 16 residues. V was cut by 3 bases and J by 4 bases, with 20 bases left in between. The chain's CDR3 is CAWSAPGLRQSDTQYF. DNA for the CDR3: TGTGCCTGGAGCGCACCGGGTCTAAGGCAATCAGATACGCAGTATTTT.

The V call is TRBV5-4, the J call TRBJ2-1; 9 bases align to TRBD1. The CDR3 loop spans 15 amino acids. Trimming took 2 bases from V and 6 from J; bases not matched to a gene: 6. The germline gives CDR1 SGHNT, CDR2 YYREEE (reference sequence). CDR3 nucleotide sequence: TGTGCCAGCAGCTTAAGGGGACAGGGCTTCAATGAGCAGTTCTTC. It encodes CASSLRGQGFNEQFF.

The V call is TRBV3-1 (or the pseudogene TRBV3-2), the J call TRBJ2-1, with TRBD1 as a possible D gene (6 bases). The germline V gene has CDR1 LGHDT and CDR2 YNNKEL (reference sequence). Trimming cost V 5 bases and J 6 bases, with 32 bases left between them. This CDR3 has 20 amino acids. CDR3 residues: CASSRRQGRAIVSKSNEQFF. Written as DNA, the CDR3 is TGTGCCAGCAGCAGAAGGCAGGGGCGGGCAATAGTCAGCAAGTCCAATGAGCAGTTCTTC.

The chain combines TRBV28 with TRBJ2-2, with 8 bases aligning to TRBD2. The CDR3 sequence is 17 residues long. Germline CDR1 is MDHEN and CDR2 is SYDVKM. Trimming at V came to 3 bases and at J to 6 bases, leaving 12 bases not matched to a gene. In nucleotides, the CDR3 is TGTGCCAGCAGTTTCCTCGCTCTGGCGGGGGGCGCCGGGGAGCTGTTTTTT. Translated: CASSFLALAGGAGELFF.

The chain has TRBV6-6 and TRBJ1-3; no clear D. With 10 bases removed from V and 0 bases from J, the gap between germline ends came to 10 bases. Germline V gives CDR1 MNHNY, CDR2 SVGAGI (reference sequence). This CDR3 comprises 13 residues. In DNA, the CDR3 is TGTGCCATCACCGAGAGCTCTGGAAACACCATATATTTT. It encodes CAITESSGNTIYF.